Presented here are 15 T cell receptor beta chains from one specimen sequenced in a study of T cells in Graves' hyperthyroidism and ophthalmopathy. Authors of the study amplified TCR beta CDR3 regions from RNA transcripts. With the HTBI primer set, the TCR CDR3 went through a first round of RT-PCR. TCRdb independently ran MiXCR on the multiplex PCR reads; one entry per CDR3 protein. The profile shows over 250,000 distinct CDR3 sequences, around 20% of them singletons. Sequencing was performed on blood. The receptor set was obtained from a man under 40 with Graves' ophthalmopathy.

The CDR3 nucleotides read TGTGCCAGCAGCTTGGGCGGGACAGTCGGGAATCAGCCCCAGCATTTT. It codes for CASSLGGTVGNQPQHF. The chain is built from TRBV5-6 and TRBJ1-5; the match to TRBD1 covers 7 bases. The junction had 7 bases not matched to a gene; V was cut back by 0 bases and J by 4 bases. The germline CDR1 and CDR2 sequences are SGHDT and YYEEEE. The CDR3 runs to 16 residues.

This clonotype was counted many times. The rearrangement uses TRBV5-6 and TRBJ1-1, with 7 bases aligning to TRBD1. The CDR3 runs 13 residues. The germline CDR1 and CDR2 sequences are SGHDT and YYEEEE. The ends lost 2 bases at V and 10 bases at J; junction bases unmatched: 8. CDR3 in amino acids: CASSLGQASRAFF. DNA of the CDR3: TGTGCCAGCAGCTTAGGACAGGCCTCTAGAGCTTTCTTT.

The chain has TRBV7-9 and TRBJ2-7; no firm D call. Germline CDR1 is SEHNR and CDR2 is FQNEAQ (reference sequence). The CDR3 consists of 14 residues. V lost 0 bases, J lost 2 bases, and 8 bases lay in between. The CDR3 bases are TGTGCCAGCAGCTTAGCGGGCCTTCCCTACGAGCAGTACTTC. Translating gives CASSLAGLPYEQYF.

In this sample, this clonotype turned up a few times. The chain employs TRBV20-1 and TRBJ1-1; TRBD1 might be the D (5 bases). Trimming cost V 3 bases and J 10 bases, with 12 bases left between them. Germline CDR1 reads DFQATT; CDR2 reads SNEGSKA (reference sequence). The CDR3 is 11 residues long. Written as DNA, the CDR3 is TGCAGTGCTAGGGGGCCCTGGGGAGCTTTCTTT. It specifies CSARGPWGAFF.

This clonotype was picked up many times. The chain couples TRBV12-3 or TRBV12-4 to TRBJ2-5; D remains ambiguous. This CDR3 has 14 amino acids. V was clipped by 1 base and J by 4 bases, with 10 bases between them. The CDR3 spells CASSLDGRVETQYF. CDR3 coding DNA: TGTGCCAGCAGTTTAGATGGCAGAGTAGAGACCCAGTACTTC.

The chain is built from TRBV28 and TRBJ1-1; TRBD1 is a possible D gene (5 bases). The germline gives CDR1 MDHEN, CDR2 SYDVKM. This CDR3 spans 12 amino acids. V gave up 8 bases and J gave up 1 base, with 8 bases separating them. CDR3 sequence reads: CASLRGNTEAFF. CDR3 DNA sequence: TGTGCCAGCCTGAGGGGGAACACTGAAGCTTTCTTT. The variable domain in full, with the rest retrieved from reference TRBV28 and TRBJ1-1, is DVKVTQSSRYLVKRTGEKVFLECVQDMDHENMFWYRQDPGLGLRLIYFSYDVKMKEKGDIPEGYSVSREKKERFSLILESASTNQTSMYLCASLRGNTEAFFGQGTRLTVV.

This clonotype has a handful of counts. The V and J genes are TRBV19 and TRBJ1-5; TRBD1 matches at 7 bases. Germline trimming cut 7 bases from V and 5 bases from J; bases unmatched to any gene: 8. CDR3 length: 14 residues. Germline values: CDR1 LNHDA, CDR2 SQIVND (reference sequence). CDR3 residues: CASKGDSGYQPQHF. CDR3 coding DNA: TGTGCCAGTAAAGGGGACAGCGGCTATCAGCCCCAGCATTTT.

This clonotype was detected only once. The V call is TRBV5-6, the J call TRBJ2-5; either TRBD1 or TRBD2 may fit D (5 bases each). Germline lookup yields CDR1 SGHDT and CDR2 YYEEEE. The CDR3 loop spans 13 amino acids. V lost 5 bases to trimming and J lost 0 bases, with 8 bases between them. CDR3 sequence (DNA): TGTGCCAGCAGGGGACGTTACCAAGAGACCCAGTACTTC. It yields the protein CASRGRYQETQYF. The full variable domain, with the rest looked up from reference TRBV5-6 and TRBJ2-5, is DAGVTQSPTHLIKTRGQQVTLRCSPKSGHDTVSWYQQALGQGPQFIFQYYEEEERQRGNFPDRFSGHQFPNYSSELNVNALLLGDSALYLCASRGRYQETQYFGPGTRLLVL.

A few counts support this clonotype. The chain is built from TRBV5-1 and TRBJ2-7; no definite D call. This CDR3 contains 14 residues. CDR1 and CDR2 (germline): SGHRS, YFSETQ. With 4 bases removed from V and 0 bases from J, the gap between germline ends came to 11 bases. CDR3 loop: CASSLREVSYEQYF. The CDR3 DNA is TGCGCCAGCAGCCTGCGAGAGGTCTCCTACGAGCAGTACTTC.

The chain carries TRBV7-8 and TRBJ2-1, with 11 positions matching TRBD2. With V trimmed by 4 bases and J by 12 bases, 11 bases remained unmatched. Germline V gives CDR1 SGHVS, CDR2 FQNEAQ. The CDR3 is made up of 15 amino acids. CDR3 residues: CASSWTRVLAGGQFF. The CDR3 DNA reads as TGTGCCAGCAGCTGGACAAGGGTGCTAGCGGGAGGGCAGTTCTTC.

This clonotype has more than one count but fewer than ten. This chain links TRBV28 with TRBJ2-1; D is perhaps TRBD2 (5 bases). V dropped 5 bases and J dropped 0 bases, with 11 bases sitting between them. Germline V gene data show CDR1 as MDHEN and CDR2 as SYDVKM. CDR3 length equals 15 residues. CDR3 bases: TGTGCCAGCAGTCCCCTAGGGAGCTCCTACAATGAGCAGTTCTTC. Protein sequence: CASSPLGSSYNEQFF.

This clonotype was found many times. Here the CDR3 reads CASSLTSGQETQYF. The CDR3 nucleotides are TGTGCCAGCAGTCTTACTAGCGGCCAAGAGACCCAGTACTTC. This sequence joins TRBV7-9 and TRBJ2-5; 8 bases align to TRBD2. From germline, CDR1 is SEHNR and CDR2 FQNEAQ (reference sequence). V trimming: 6 bases; J trimming: 1 base; junction bases outside the gene matches: 4. This CDR3 has 14 residues.

This clonotype was picked up many times. The chain is built from TRBV12-3 or TRBV12-4 and TRBJ1-2; no firm D call. The CDR3 runs 14 residues. V lost 2 bases and J 5 bases, leaving 12 bases between the germline ends. This CDR3 reads CASSLRGRYYGYTF. CDR3 DNA sequence: TGTGCCAGCAGTTTACGAGGGAGGTATTATGGCTACACCTTC.

Comments on this clonotype: This may stem from a read error, because a much larger clone lies one nucleotide away. V gene TRBV29-1 combines with J gene TRBJ2-5; D is unclear. The germline CDR1 and CDR2 sequences are SQVTM and ANQGSEA. The CDR3 loop spans 13 amino acids. CDR3 protein: CSVEDKGRETQYF. The CDR3 DNA reads as TGCAGCGTAGAAGACAAGGGAAGAGAGACCCAGTACTTC.

This clonotype was detected many times. The chain carries TRBV7-2 and TRBJ2-3; D uncertain. V lost 1 base, J lost 2 bases, and 10 bases lay in between. The V gene's germline CDR1 is SGHTA and CDR2 FQGNSA. The CDR3 extends over 15 amino acids. CDR3 region: CASSLGRGSTDTQYF. CDR3 DNA sequence: TGTGCCAGCAGCTTAGGCCGCGGTTCCACAGATACGCAGTATTTT.